This T cell receptor beta chain was captured in a study of T cell responses to AZD1222 COVID-19 vaccine. Study-level results: Two AZD1222 administrations were followed by greater Spike-specific TCR breadth and depth.

Concerning this clone: Its specificity is not known.

Sequencing was performed with immunoSEQ multiplex PCR; in TCRdb, only in-frame clones are kept and a portion is missing. The sample shows over 85,000 clones, around 90% of them seen only once. The CDR3 extends over 14 amino acids. Losses at the gene ends were 6 bases for V and 0 bases for J; bases not matched to a gene: 5. CDR1 is MNHEY, CDR2 SVGEGT, per germline. The chain recombines TRBV6-2 or TRBV6-3 with TRBJ2-7; 7 nucleotides line up with TRBD2. The clonotype comes from an adult in good health. The sequences come from peripheral blood, collected on day 0 of AZD1222 vaccination. The CDR3, as DNA: TGTGCCAGCAGCTTCCGCGGGGGCTCCTACGAGCAGTACTTC. The encoded protein is CASSFRGGSYEQYF.